The entry below gives a single TCR beta chain sequence along with its context. The study ran its PCR with 60 Vbeta and 13 Jbeta primers. Sequencing was performed with immunoSEQ multiplex PCR; in TCRdb, only in-frame clones are kept and a portion is missing. The sample spans 200,000 or so clones; the ten largest clones claim 0.74%. The CDR3 has 13 residues. From germline, CDR1 is LNHDA and CDR2 SQIVND (reference sequence). V lost 5 bases to trimming and J lost 5 bases, with 9 bases between them. The record originates from a study of cytomegalovirus exposure and HLA in healthy donors. This sequence was found in a boy between 5 and 17 years old in good health and CMV-seronegative. Source material: PBMCs. This rearrangement joins TRBV19 to TRBJ1-4; the D gene is possibly TRBD1 (6 bases). CDR3 bases: TGTGCCAGTAGTGGGACAAGCAATGAAAAACTGTTTTTT. Translating gives CASSGTSNEKLFF.